Given below is one T cell receptor beta chain in context. What it binds is not known. Isolated RNA was reverse transcribed in full, so expressed TCRB transcripts were sequenced. Measured with immunoSEQ multiplex PCR; TCRdb has only the in-frame clones, and not every one. The table has tens of thousands of clones, roughly a third seen once. The sample belongs to a study of beta chain features in type 1 diabetes. Study overall: Sorted cells from all samples, numbering 107,917,701, were examined.

CDR3 length: 18 residues. V lost 0 bases and J lost 2, with 20 bases in between. Per the germline V gene, CDR1 is SGHRS and CDR2 is YFSETQ. Findings of the study overall: Among patients with Type 1 diabetes, TCRB CDR3s were moderately but significantly shorter in every one of the four CD4+ subsets.

Sequenced: stem cell memory CD4+ T cells from blood. V gene TRBV5-1 combines with J gene TRBJ2-5; possible D gene TRBD2, 6 bases. The receptor's source is a woman aged 18-30 years in good health. CDR3 residues: CASSLASRGLSIQETQYF. Here the CDR3 DNA reads TGCGCCAGCAGCTTGGCTTCGCGGGGTCTATCGATTCAAGAGACCCAGTACTTC.